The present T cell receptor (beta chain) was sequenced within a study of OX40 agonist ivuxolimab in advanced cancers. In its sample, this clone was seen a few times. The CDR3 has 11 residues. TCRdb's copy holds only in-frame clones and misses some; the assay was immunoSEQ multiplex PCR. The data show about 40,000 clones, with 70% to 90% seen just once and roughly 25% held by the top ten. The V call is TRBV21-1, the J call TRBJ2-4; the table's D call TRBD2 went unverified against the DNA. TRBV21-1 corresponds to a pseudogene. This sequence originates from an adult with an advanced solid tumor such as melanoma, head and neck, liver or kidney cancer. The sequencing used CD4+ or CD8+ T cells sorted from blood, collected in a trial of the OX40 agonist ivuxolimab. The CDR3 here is CASKRCCIQYF. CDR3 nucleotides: TGTGCCAGCAAGCGATGCTGCATTCAGTACTTC.